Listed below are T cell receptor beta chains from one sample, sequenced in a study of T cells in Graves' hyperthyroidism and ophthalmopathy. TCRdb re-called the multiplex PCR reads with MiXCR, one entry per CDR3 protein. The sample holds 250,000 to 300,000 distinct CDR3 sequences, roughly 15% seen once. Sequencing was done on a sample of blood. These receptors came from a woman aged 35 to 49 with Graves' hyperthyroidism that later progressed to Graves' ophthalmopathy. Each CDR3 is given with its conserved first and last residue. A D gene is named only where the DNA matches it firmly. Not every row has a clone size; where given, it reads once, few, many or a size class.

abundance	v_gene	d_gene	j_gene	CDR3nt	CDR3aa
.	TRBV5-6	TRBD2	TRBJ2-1	TGTGCCAGCAGTAGCGGGATCCTCTCCTACAATGAGCAGTTCTTC	CASSSGILSYNEQFF
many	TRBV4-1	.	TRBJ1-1	TGCGCCAGCAGCTTACGGACGGACTTCACTGAAGCTTTCTTT	CASSLRTDFTEAFF
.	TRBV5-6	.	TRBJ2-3	TGTGCCAGCAGCTTGGTAAAGGAGGATACGCAGTATTTT	CASSLVKEDTQYF
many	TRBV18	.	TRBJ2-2	TGTGCCAGCTCACCAGTCAGGAGGGAGCTGTTTTTT	CASSPVRRELFF
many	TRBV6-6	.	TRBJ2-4	TGTGCCAGCAGTTACTCGACTATGGCCCTAAGGGGAAACATTCAGTACTTC	CASSYSTMALRGNIQYF
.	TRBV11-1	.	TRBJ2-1	TGTGCCAGCGACTTAGCCAGGAGTAGCAATGAGCAGTTCTTC	CASDLARSSNEQFF
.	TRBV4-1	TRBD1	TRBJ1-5	TGCGCCAGCAGCCGAACATGGGGACAGTGGGTCAATCAGCCCCAGCATTTT	CASSRTWGQWVNQPQHF
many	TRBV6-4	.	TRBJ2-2	TGTGCCGGAGGGGATATCGGGACCGGGGAGCTGTTTTTT	CAGGDIGTGELFF
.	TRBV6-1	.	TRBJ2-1	TGTGCGAGCAAGACCAGTATCAACCGCCACAATGAGCGGTTCTTC	CASKTSINRHNERFF
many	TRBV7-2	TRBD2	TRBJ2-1	TGTGCCAGCAGCCTCCGGGAGGGTTCCTACAATGAGCAGTTCTTC	CASSLREGSYNEQFF
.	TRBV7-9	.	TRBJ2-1	TGCGCCAGCAGCGCCGACCTATACAATGAGCAGTTCTTC	CASSADLYNEQFF
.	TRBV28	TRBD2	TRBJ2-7	TGTGCCAGCAGTCCCGAGCCCCGGGAGGCCCAGTATCCCTACGAGCAGTACTTC	CASSPEPREAQYPYEQYF
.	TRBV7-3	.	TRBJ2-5	TGTGCCAGCAGCTTAGGCCTAGGGAGACTAGAGCAAGAGACCCAGTACTTC	CASSLGLGRLEQETQYF
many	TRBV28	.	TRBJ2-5	TGTGCCAGCAGTTTCACAGCGTCGGACCAAGAGACCCAGTACTTC	CASSFTASDQETQYF
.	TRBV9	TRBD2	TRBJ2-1	TGTGCCAGCAGCGCCACGGGACTAGCATCCTACAATGAGCAGTTCTTC	CASSATGLASYNEQFF
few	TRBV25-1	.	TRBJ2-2	TGTGCCAGCAGTCATAGGACGAACACCGGGGAGCTGTTTTTT	CASSHRTNTGELFF
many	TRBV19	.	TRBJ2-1	TGTGCCGTCAGAGGAGGGCGAGTAAATGAGCAGTTCTTC	CAVRGGRVNEQFF
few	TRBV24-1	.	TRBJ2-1	TGTGCCACCAGTCCCCCCGGGGATTCTGAGCAGTTCTTC	CATSPPGDSEQFF
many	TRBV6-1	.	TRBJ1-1	TGTGCCAGCAGATACGGGACGGTAAACACTGAAGCTTTCTTT	CASRYGTVNTEAFF
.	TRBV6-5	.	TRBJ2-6	TGTGCCAGCAGTTACTCACGGAGCTCTGGGGCCAACGTCCTGACTTTC	CASSYSRSSGANVLTF
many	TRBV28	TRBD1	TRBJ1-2	TGTGCCAGCAGTTTATCCTGGACAGGGCTAGCTAGCTATGGCTACACCTTC	CASSLSWTGLASYGYTF
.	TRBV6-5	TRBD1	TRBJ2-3	TGTGCCAGCAGTTACTCGAATACAGGGGGAGGCACAGATACGCAGTATTTT	CASSYSNTGGGTDTQYF
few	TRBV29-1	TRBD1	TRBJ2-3	TGCAGTGCAACAGGGGGGGACAGGGGAACAGATACGCAGTATTTT	CSATGGDRGTDTQYF